This is a list of T cell receptor beta chains from one sample in a study of Graves' ophthalmopathy and Graves' hyperthyroidism. TCRdb used MiXCR to reprocess the multiplex PCR reads, holding one entry per CDR3 protein. This table has 560,000 or so distinct CDR3 sequences, about 35% appearing once. Specimen: peripheral blood or thyroid tissue (not recorded which). The receptor source for this set is an adult man with Graves' hyperthyroidism. The CDR3 runs from the conserved cysteine through the conserved F or W. Each record gives: J gene, CDR3 length, V gene, CDR3 protein.

TRBJ2-7	15	TRBV7-2	CASSLEAQGNYEQYF
TRBJ1-1	13	TRBV29-1	CTIRDTINTEAFF
TRBJ1-2	13	TRBV20-1	CSAKQGGDYGYTF
TRBJ2-5	18	TRBV7-7	CASSKGQGGGHYQEAQYF
TRBJ1-6	15	TRBV2	CASSATTGGGSPLHF
TRBJ2-3	15	TRBV20-1	CSARTTRDSTDTQYF
TRBJ1-1	12	TRBV3-1	CASSQDEAPAFF
TRBJ2-7	18	TRBV7-6	CASSSRPQRTSGLYEQYF
TRBJ2-7	14	TRBV12-3/TRBV12-4	CASRGTDVSYEQYF
TRBJ1-5	18	TRBV10-3	CAISESTDSKGGNQPQHF
TRBJ2-7	13	TRBV5-1	CASSDGQSYEQYF
TRBJ2-5	16	TRBV28	CARSSWDEGDQETQYF
TRBJ2-3	15	TRBV6-1	CASRRTSGSTDTQYF
TRBJ2-2	16	TRBV10-3	CASSDRGSLNTGELFF
TRBJ1-2	14	TRBV29-1	CSVGDQRGWYGYTF
TRBJ2-7	13	TRBV10-2	CASSEGTIYEQYF
TRBJ1-4	13	TRBV6-5	CASWWQPNEKLFF
TRBJ1-1	13	TRBV29-1	CSLGPGRNTEAFF
TRBJ2-2	16	TRBV7-9	CASSRFPGTNTGELFF
TRBJ1-2	16	TRBV4-1	CASSQVSESTNYGYTF
TRBJ1-1	13	TRBV10-1	CASSDHTGTEAFF
TRBJ1-4	16	TRBV2	CASSEAGAGWNEKLFF
TRBJ2-7	13	TRBV30	CAWGRTGPREQYF
TRBJ1-2	14	TRBV20-1	CSASELGPAYGYTF
TRBJ1-1	13	TRBV6-5	CASSYGSSTEAFF
TRBJ2-7	13	TRBV5-6	CASSITGTWEQYF
TRBJ1-1	14	TRBV29-1	CSVEPQGRHTEAFF
TRBJ2-7	13	TRBV7-9	CASSLSMGYEQYF
TRBJ2-7	15	TRBV10-3	CASSLGRRGLDEQYF
TRBJ1-1	15	TRBV29-1	CSVLRQGGLNTEAFF
TRBJ2-6	15	TRBV5-5	CASSLQGPGANVLTF
TRBJ1-1	12	TRBV7-9	CASSLQGIEAFF
TRBJ2-2	14	TRBV20-1	CSARGGLNTGELFF